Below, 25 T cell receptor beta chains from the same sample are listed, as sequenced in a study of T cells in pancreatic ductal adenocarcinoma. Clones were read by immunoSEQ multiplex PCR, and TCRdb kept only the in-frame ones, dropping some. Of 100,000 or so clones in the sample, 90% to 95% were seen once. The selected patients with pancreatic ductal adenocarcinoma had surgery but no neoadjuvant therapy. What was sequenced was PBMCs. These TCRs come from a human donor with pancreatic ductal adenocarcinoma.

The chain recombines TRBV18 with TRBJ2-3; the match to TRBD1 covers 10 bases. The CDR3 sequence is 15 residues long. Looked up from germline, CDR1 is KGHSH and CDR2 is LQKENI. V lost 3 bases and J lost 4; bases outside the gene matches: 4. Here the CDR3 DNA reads TGTGCCAGCTCACCGTTCGGGACAGGGGCAGATACGCAGTATTTT. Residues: CASSPFGTGADTQYF.

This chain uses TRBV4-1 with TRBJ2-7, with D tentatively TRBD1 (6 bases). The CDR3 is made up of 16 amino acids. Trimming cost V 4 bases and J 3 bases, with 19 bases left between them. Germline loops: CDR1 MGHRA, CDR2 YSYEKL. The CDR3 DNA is TGCGCCAGCAGCCGCTTACCCGGGACAACCGTCTACGAGCAGTACTTC. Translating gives CASSRLPGTTVYEQYF.

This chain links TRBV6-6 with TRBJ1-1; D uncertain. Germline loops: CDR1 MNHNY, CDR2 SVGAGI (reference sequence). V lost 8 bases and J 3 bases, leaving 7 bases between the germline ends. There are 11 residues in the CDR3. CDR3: CASSRDTEAFF. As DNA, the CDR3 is TGTGCCAGCTCCCGGGACACTGAAGCTTTCTTT.

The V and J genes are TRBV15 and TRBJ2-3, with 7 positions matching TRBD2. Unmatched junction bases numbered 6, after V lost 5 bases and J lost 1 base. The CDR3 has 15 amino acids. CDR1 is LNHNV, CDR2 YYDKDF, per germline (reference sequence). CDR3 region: CATSRGTSGTDTQYF. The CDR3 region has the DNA TGTGCCACCAGCCGGGGAACTAGCGGCACAGATACGCAGTATTTT.

CDR3 DNA: TGCGCCAGCAGCGCCCCCGGGGCTCTGAGTGGCGGGGTGGAAGAGACCCAGTACTTC. Residues: CASSAPGALSGGVEETQYF. The chain employs TRBV4-3 and TRBJ2-5; D may be TRBD2 (6 bases). V shed 5 bases and J shed 3 bases, with 28 bases lying between them. The CDR3 has 19 residues. Germline assignment: CDR1 LGHNA and CDR2 YSLEER.

The CDR3 nucleotides read TGTGCCAGCAAATTCAGTAGCGGGACCTACAATGAGCAGTTCTTC. Amino acid sequence: CASKFSSGTYNEQFF. J is TRBJ2-1 and V is TRBV6-5, with 8 bases aligning to TRBD2. Germline values: CDR1 MNHEY, CDR2 SVGAGI. The CDR3 is 15 amino acids. V dropped 7 bases and J dropped 2; count of bases not matched to a gene: 7.

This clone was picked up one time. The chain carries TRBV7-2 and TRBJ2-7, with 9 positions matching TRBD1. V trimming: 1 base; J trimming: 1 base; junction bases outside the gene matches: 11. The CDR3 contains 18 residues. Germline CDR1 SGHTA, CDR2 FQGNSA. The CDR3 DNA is TGTGCCAGCAGCTTAGGGCATACGACAGGGGGGATTTCCTACGAGCAGTACTTC. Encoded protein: CASSLGHTTGGISYEQYF.

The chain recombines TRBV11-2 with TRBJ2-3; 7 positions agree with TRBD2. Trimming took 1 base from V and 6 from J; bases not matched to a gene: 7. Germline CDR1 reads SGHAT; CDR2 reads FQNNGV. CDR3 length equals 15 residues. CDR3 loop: CASSLGLAEGDTQYF. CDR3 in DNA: TGTGCCAGCAGCTTAGGGCTAGCGGAGGGGGATACGCAGTATTTT. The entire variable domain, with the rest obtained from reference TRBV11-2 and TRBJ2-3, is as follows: EAGVAQSPRYKIIEKRQSVAFWCNPISGHATLYWYQQILGQGPKLLIQFQNNGVVDDSQLPKDRFSAERLKGVDSTLKIQPAKLEDSAVYLCASSLGLAEGDTQYFGPGTRLTVL.

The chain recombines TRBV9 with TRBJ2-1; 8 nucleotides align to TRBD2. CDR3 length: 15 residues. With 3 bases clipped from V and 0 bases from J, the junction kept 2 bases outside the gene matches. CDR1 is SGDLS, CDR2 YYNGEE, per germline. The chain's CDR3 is CASSDSGNSYNEQFF. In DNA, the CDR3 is TGTGCCAGCAGCGATAGCGGGAACTCCTACAATGAGCAGTTCTTC.

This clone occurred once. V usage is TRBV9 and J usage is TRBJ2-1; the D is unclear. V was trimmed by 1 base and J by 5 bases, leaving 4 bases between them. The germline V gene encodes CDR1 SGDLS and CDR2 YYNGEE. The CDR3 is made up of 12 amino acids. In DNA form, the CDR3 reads TGTGCCAGCAGCGTATACAACAATGAGCAGTTCTTC. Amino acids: CASSVYNNEQFF.

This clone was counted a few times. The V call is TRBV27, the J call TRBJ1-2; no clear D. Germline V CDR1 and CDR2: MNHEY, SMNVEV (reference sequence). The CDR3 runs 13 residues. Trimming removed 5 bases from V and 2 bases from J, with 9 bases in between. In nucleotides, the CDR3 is TGTGCCAGCAGTAGCCAGGAAAACTATGGCTACACCTTC. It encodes CASSSQENYGYTF.

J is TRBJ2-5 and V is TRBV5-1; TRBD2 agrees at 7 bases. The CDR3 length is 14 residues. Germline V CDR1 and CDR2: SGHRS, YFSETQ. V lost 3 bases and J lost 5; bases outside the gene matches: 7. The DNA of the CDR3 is TGCGCCAGCAGCTGGGAGGGGACCCGGGAGACCCAGTACTTC. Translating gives CASSWEGTRETQYF.

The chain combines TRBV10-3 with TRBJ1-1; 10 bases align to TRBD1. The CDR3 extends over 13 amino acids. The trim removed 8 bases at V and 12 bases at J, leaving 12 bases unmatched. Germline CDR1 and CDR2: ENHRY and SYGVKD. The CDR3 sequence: CAIRGQGIGPPFF. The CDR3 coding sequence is TGTGCCATCCGGGGACAGGGGATAGGACCGCCTTTCTTT.

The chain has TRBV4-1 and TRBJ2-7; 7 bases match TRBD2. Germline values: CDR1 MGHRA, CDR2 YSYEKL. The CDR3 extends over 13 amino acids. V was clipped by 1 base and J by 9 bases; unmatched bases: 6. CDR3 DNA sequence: TGCGCCAGCAGCCAAGTGGGTAGCGGGTGGCAGTACTTC. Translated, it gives CASSQVGSGWQYF.

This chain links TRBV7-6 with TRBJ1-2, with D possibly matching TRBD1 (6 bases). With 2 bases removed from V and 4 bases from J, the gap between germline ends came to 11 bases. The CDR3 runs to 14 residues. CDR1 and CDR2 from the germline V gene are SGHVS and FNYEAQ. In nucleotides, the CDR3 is TGTGCCAGCAGCTTATCTGGGGGGGCCTATGGCTACACCTTC. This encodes CASSLSGGAYGYTF.

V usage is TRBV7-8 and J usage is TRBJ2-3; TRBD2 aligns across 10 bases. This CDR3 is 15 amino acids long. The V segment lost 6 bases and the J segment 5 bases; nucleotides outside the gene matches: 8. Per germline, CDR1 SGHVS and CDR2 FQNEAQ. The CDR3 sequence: CASSLAGVTVDTQYF. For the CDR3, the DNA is TGTGCCAGCAGTCTAGCGGGAGTAACGGTAGATACGCAGTATTTT.

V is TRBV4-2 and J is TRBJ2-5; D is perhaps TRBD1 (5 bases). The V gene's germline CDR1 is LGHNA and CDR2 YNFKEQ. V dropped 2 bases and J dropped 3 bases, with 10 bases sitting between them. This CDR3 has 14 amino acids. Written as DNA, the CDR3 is TGTGCCAGCAGCCAAACGGACACAAAAGAGACCCAGTACTTC. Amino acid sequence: CASSQTDTKETQYF.

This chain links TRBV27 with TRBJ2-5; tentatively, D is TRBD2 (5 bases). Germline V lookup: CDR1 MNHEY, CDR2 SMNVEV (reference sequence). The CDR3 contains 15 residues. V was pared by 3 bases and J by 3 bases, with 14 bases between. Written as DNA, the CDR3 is TGTGCCAGCAGTTTCGTATCAGCGGAGAAAGAGACCCAGTACTTC. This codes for CASSFVSAEKETQYF.

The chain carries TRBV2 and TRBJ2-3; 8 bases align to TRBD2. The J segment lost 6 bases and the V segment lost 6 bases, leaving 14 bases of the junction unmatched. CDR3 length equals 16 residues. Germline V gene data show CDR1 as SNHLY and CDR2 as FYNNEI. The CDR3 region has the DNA TGTGCCAGCAGGGTCCAGAACAGCGGGAGTTTCGATACGCAGTATTTT. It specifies CASRVQNSGSFDTQYF.

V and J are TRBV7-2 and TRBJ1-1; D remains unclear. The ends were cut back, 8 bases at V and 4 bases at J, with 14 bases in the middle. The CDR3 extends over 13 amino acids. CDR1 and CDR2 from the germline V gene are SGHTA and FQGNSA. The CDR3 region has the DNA TGTGCCAGCCGCCAGGAGGGCAGCACTGAAGCTTTCTTT. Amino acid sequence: CASRQEGSTEAFF.

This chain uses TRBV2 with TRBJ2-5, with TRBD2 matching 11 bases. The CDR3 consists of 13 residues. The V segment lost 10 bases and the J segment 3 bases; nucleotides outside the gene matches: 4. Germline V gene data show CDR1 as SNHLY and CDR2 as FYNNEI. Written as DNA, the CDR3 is TGTGCCATGACGACTAGCGGGGAAGAGACCCAGTACTTC. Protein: CAMTTSGEETQYF.

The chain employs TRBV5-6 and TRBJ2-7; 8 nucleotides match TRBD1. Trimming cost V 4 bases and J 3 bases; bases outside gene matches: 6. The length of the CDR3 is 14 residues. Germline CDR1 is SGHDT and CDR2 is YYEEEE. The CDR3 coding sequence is TGTGCCAGCAGCACGGACAGGGATAGCTACGAGCAGTACTTC. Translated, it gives CASSTDRDSYEQYF.

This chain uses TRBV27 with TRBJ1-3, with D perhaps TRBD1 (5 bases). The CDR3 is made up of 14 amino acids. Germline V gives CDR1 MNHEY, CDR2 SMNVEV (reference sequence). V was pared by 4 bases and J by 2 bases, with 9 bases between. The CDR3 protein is CASSSGRAGNTIYF. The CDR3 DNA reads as TGTGCCAGCAGTTCGGGCAGGGCTGGAAACACCATATATTTT.

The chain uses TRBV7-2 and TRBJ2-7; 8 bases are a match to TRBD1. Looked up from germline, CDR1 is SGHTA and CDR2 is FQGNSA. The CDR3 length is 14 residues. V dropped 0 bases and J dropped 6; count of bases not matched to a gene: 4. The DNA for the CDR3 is TGTGCCAGCAGCTTAGCCCTCCAGGGGGCCGAGCAGTACTTC. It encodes CASSLALQGAEQYF. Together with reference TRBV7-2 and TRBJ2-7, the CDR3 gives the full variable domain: GAGVSQSPSNKVTEKGKDVELRCDPISGHTALYWYRQSLGQGLEFLIYFQGNSAPDKSGLPSDRFSAERTGGSVSTLTIQRTQQEDSAVYLCASSLALQGAEQYFGPGTRLTVT.

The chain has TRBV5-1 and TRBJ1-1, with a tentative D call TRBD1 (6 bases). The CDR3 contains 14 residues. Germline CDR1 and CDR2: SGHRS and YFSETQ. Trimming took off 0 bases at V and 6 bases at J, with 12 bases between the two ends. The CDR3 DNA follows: TGCGCCAGCAGCTTGGGGGGGCAGTACGCTGAAGCTTTCTTT. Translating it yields CASSLGGQYAEAFF.